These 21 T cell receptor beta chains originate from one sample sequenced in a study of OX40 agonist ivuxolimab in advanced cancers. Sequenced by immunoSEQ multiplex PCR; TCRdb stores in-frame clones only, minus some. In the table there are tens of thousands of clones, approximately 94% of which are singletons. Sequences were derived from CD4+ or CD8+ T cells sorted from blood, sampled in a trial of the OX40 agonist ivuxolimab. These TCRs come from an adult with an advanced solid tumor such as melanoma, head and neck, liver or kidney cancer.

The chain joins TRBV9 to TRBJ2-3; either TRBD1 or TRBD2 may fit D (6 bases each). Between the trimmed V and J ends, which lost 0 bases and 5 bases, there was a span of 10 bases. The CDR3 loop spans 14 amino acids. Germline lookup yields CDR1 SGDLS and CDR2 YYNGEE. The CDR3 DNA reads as TGTGCCAGCAGCGTAGAGGGGGGCGAAGATACGCAGTATTTT. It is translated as CASSVEGGEDTQYF.

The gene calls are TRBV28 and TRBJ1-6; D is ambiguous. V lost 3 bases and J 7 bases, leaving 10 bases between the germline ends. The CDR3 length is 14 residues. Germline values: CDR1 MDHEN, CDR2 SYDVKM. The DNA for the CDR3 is TGTGCCAGCAGTTTGAGGAGTTCGAATTCACCCCTCCACTTT. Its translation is CASSLRSSNSPLHF.

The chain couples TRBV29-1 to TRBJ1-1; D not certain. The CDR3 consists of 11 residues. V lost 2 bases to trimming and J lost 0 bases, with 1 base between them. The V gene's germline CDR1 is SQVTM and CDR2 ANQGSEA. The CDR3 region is CSVELNTEAFF. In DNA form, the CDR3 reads TGCAGCGTTGAATTGAACACTGAAGCTTTCTTT.

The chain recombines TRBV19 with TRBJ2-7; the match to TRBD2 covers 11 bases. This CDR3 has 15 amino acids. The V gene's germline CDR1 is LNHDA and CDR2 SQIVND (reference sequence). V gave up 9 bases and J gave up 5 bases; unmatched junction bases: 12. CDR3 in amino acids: CASSEVAGGFHEQYF. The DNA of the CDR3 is TGTGCCAGCTCTGAAGTAGCGGGAGGGTTCCACGAGCAGTACTTC.

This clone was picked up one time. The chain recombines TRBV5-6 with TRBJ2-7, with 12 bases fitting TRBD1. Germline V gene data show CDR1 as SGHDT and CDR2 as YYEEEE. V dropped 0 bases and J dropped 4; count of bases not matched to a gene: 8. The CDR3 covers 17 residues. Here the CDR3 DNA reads TGTGCCAGCAGCTTGGATGGGACAGGGGGCTTCGTTTACGAGCAGTACTTC. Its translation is CASSLDGTGGFVYEQYF.

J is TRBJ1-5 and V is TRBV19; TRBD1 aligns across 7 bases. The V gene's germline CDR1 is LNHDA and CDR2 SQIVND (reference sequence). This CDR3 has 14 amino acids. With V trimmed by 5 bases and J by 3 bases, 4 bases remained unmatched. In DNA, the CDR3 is TGTGCCAGTAGTGGCACAGGGGACAATCAGCCCCAGCATTTT. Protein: CASSGTGDNQPQHF. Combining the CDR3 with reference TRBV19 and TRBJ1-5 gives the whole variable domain DGGITQSPKYLFRKEGQNVTLSCEQNLNHDAMYWYRQDPGQGLRLIYYSQIVNDFQKGDIAEGYSVSREKKESFPLTVTSAQKNPTAFYLCASSGTGDNQPQHFGDGTRLSIL.

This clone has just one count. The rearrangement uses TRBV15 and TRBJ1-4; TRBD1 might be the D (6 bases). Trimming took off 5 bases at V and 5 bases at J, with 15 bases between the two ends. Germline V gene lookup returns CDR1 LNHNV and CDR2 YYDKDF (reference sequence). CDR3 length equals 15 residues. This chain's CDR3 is CATSGRTERNEKLFF. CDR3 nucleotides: TGTGCCACCAGCGGACGGACAGAGCGGAATGAAAAACTGTTTTTT.

The CDR3 DNA sequence: TGTGCCATCAGTGAGGGCTACTCCAAAAACATTCAGTACTTC. Translating it yields CAISEGYSKNIQYF. The chain combines TRBV10-3 with TRBJ2-4; D ambiguous. This CDR3 region has 14 residues. With 2 bases removed from V and 2 bases from J, the gap between germline ends came to 7 bases. CDR1 is ENHRY, CDR2 SYGVKD, per germline.

The CDR3 DNA is TGTGCCAGCAGCGGGGACAGGGGTACTGAAGCTTTCTTT. The encoded protein is CASSGDRGTEAFF. This chain links TRBV28 with TRBJ1-1; 10 bases map to TRBD1. CDR1 is MDHEN and CDR2 is SYDVKM in the germline V gene. This CDR3 comprises 13 residues. The J segment lost 5 bases and the V segment lost 6 bases, leaving 3 bases of the junction unmatched.

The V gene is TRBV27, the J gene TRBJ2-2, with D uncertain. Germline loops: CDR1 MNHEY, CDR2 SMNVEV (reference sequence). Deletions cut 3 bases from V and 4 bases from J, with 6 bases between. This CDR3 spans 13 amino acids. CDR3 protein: CASSFWGTGELFF. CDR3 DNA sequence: TGTGCCAGCAGTTTTTGGGGCACCGGGGAGCTGTTTTTT.

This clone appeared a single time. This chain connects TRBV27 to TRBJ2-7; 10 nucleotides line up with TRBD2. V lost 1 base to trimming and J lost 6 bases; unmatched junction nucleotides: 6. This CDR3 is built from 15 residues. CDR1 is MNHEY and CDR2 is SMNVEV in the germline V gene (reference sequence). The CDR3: CASSLFPSGGFEQYF. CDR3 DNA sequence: TGTGCCAGCAGTTTATTTCCTAGCGGGGGATTCGAGCAGTACTTC.

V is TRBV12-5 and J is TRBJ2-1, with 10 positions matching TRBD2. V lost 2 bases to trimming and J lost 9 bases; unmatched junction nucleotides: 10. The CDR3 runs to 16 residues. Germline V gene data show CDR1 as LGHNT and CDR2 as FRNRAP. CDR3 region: CASGLTLAGAPGEQFF. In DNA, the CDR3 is TGTGCTAGTGGTTTGACCCTAGCGGGAGCCCCAGGTGAGCAGTTCTTC.

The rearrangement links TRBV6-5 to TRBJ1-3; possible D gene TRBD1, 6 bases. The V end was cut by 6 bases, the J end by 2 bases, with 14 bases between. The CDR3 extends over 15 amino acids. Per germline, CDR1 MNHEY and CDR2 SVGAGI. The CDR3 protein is CASRDYRTAGNTIYF. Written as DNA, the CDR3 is TGTGCCAGCAGGGACTACCGGACAGCTGGAAACACCATATATTTT.

The CDR3 protein is CASSIKGSYNEQFF. For the CDR3, the DNA is TGTGCCAGTAGTATCAAGGGATCTTACAATGAGCAGTTCTTC. This rearrangement joins TRBV19 to TRBJ2-1; D is ambiguous. Trimming left V 3 bases short and J 4 bases short, with 10 bases between. The length of the CDR3 is 14 residues. Germline values: CDR1 LNHDA, CDR2 SQIVND (reference sequence).

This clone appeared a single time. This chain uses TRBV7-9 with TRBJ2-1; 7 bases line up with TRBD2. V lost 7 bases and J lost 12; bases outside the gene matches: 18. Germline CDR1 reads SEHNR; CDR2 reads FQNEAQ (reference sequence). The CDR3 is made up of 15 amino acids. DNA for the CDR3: TGTGCCAGCAACCCGTTCCGGGGGGACCCCAAGGGGCAGTTCTTC. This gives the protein CASNPFRGDPKGQFF. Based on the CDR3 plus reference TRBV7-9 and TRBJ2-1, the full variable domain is DTGVSQNPRHKITKRGQNVTFRCDPISEHNRLYWYRQTLGQGPEFLTYFQNEAQLEKSRLLSDRFSAERPKGSFSTLEIQRTEQGDSAMYLCASNPFRGDPKGQFFGPGTRLTVL.

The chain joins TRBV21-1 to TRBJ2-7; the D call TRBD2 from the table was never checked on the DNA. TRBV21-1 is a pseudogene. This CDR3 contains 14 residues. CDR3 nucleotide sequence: TGTGCCAGCAGGACTAGCGGGATTTTTTACGAGCAGTACTTC. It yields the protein CASRTSGIFYEQYF.

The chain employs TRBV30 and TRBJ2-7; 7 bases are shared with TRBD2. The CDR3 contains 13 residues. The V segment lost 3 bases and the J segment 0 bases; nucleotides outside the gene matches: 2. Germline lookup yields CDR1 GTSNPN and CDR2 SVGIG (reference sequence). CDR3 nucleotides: TGTGCCTGGAGCGGGGGGTACTCCTACGAGCAGTACTTC. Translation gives CAWSGGYSYEQYF.

This CDR3 is CASSLSAGGPITDTQYF. The CDR3 DNA is TGTGCCAGCAGTTTATCGGCCGGAGGACCTATCACAGATACGCAGTATTTT. The rearrangement links TRBV27 to TRBJ2-3; D perhaps matches TRBD2 (5 bases). Germline V gene sequence: CDR1 MNHEY, CDR2 SMNVEV (reference sequence). The ends were cut back, 0 bases at V and 2 bases at J, with 15 bases in the middle. The CDR3 spans 17 residues.

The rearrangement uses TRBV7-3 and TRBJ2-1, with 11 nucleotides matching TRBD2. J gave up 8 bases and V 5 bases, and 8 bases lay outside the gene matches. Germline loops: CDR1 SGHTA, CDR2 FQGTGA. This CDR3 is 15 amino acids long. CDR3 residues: CASSPLAGGPYEQFF. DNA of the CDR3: TGTGCCAGCAGCCCTCTAGCGGGGGGCCCTTATGAGCAGTTCTTC.

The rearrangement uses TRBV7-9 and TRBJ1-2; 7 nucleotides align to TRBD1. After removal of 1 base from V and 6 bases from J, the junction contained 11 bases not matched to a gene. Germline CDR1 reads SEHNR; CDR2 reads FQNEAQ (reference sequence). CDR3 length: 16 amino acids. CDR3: CASSLVPQGEADGYTF. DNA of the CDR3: TGTGCCAGCAGCTTAGTGCCCCAGGGGGAAGCGGATGGCTACACCTTC.

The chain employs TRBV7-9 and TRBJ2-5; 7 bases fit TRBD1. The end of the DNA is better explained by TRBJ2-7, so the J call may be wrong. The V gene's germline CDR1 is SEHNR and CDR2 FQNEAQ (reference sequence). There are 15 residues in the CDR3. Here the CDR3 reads CASSLVPGGQYEQYF. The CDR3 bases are TGTGCCAGCAGCTTAGTACCAGGGGGTCAGTACGAGCAGTACTTC.